This passage covers 3 T cell receptor beta chains from one sample sequenced in a study of CXCR4 blockade with PD-1 therapy in pancreatic cancer. Clones were sequenced by immunoSEQ multiplex PCR, and TCRdb holds only the in-frame ones, with some missing. The sample carries approximately 3,500 clones, 41% recorded once. Material: tumor tissue. The receptors come from a human donor with pancreatic ductal adenocarcinoma.

The chain uses TRBV2 and TRBJ1-1; D gene uncertain. V shed 3 bases and J shed 3 bases, with 14 bases lying between them. This CDR3 is built from 15 residues. Per the germline V gene, CDR1 is SNHLY and CDR2 is FYNNEI. CDR3 sequence reads: CASSEFESWDTEAFF. CDR3 DNA: TGTGCCAGCAGTGAGTTTGAGAGTTGGGACACTGAAGCTTTCTTT. Using reference TRBV2 and TRBJ1-1 for the parts outside the CDR3, the full variable domain is EPEVTQTPSHQVTQMGQEVILRCVPISNHLYFYWYRQILGQKVEFLVSFYNNEISEKSEIFDDQFSVERPDGSNFTLKIRSTKLEDSAMYFCASSEFESWDTEAFFGQGTRLTVV.

The chain recombines TRBV19 with TRBJ1-2; 7 bases line up with TRBD1. Germline CDR1 and CDR2: LNHDA and SQIVND (reference sequence). J lost 4 bases, V lost 3 bases, and 5 bases had no gene match. The CDR3 is 14 residues long. CDR3 bases: TGTGCCAGTAGTATGACCGGGACAGTCTATGGCTACACCTTC. Its protein product is CASSMTGTVYGYTF.

The chain carries TRBV10-2 and TRBJ2-7, with a possible D match to TRBD1 (7 bases). The CDR3 contains 14 residues. Germline values: CDR1 WSHSY, CDR2 SAAADI. The V end was cut by 6 bases, the J end by 0 bases, with 12 bases between. Here the CDR3 DNA reads TGCGCCAGCAGGGAGGGACAGAGCTCCTACGAGCAGTACTTC. This sequence encodes CASREGQSSYEQYF.